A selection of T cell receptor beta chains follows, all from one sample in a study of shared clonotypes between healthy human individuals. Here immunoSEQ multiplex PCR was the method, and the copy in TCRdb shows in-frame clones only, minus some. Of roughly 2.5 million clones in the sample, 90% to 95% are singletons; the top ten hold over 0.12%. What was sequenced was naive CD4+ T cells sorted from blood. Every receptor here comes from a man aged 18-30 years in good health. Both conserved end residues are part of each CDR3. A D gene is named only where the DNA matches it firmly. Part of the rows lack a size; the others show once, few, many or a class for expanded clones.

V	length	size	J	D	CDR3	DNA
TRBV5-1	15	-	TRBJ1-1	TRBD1	CASSLSGTGATEAFF	TGCGCCAGCAGCCTATCCGGGACAGGGGCGACTGAAGCTTTCTTT
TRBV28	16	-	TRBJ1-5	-	CASSSGQLTSNQPQHF	TGTGCCAGCAGCTCCGGACAGTTGACCAGCAATCAGCCCCAGCATTTT
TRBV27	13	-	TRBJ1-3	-	CASSSNTKNTIYF	TGTGCCAGCAGTTCAAACACAAAGAACACCATATATTTT
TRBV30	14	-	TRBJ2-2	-	CAFHWQVATGELFF	TGTGCCTTTCACTGGCAGGTCGCCACCGGGGAGCTGTTTTTT
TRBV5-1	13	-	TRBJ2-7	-	CASSFQGDGEQYF	TGCGCCAGCAGCTTCCAGGGAGACGGCGAGCAGTACTTC
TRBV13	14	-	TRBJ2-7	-	CASRLTGSAYEQYF	TGTGCCAGCAGGCTGACCGGGAGCGCCTACGAGCAGTACTTC
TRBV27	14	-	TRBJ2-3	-	CASSLAPSTDTQYF	TGTGCCAGCAGTCTGGCTCCTAGCACAGATACGCAGTATTTT
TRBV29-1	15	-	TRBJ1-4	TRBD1	CSVKDRALTNEKLFF	TGCAGCGTTAAGGACAGGGCTCTTACCAATGAAAAACTGTTTTTT
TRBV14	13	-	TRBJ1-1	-	CASRLTGGTEAFF	TGTGCCAGCAGGCTTACAGGAGGAACTGAAGCTTTCTTT
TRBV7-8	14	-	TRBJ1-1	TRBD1	CASSLGGTVTEAFF	TGTGCCAGCAGCTTAGGGGGGACAGTCACTGAAGCTTTCTTT
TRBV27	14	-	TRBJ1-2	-	CASSFRQTFYGYTF	TGTGCCAGCAGTTTTAGGCAGACTTTCTATGGCTACACCTTC
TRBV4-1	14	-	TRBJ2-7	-	CASSQGQGYYEQYF	TGCGCCAGCAGCCAAGGCCAGGGCTACTACGAGCAGTACTTC
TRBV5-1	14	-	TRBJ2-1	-	CASSLVGGRNEQFF	TGCGCCAGCAGCTTGGTAGGGGGGAGGAATGAGCAGTTCTTC
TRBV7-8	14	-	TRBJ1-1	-	CASSLDVWEGAAFF	TGTGCCAGCAGCTTAGATGTGTGGGAGGGCGCAGCTTTCTTT
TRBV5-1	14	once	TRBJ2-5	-	CASSSVVLTETQYF	TGCGCCAGCAGCTCGGTGGTTTTGACGGAGACCCAGTACTTC
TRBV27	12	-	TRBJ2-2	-	CASSFRTGELFF	TGTGCCAGCAGTTTCCGCACCGGGGAGCTGTTTTTT
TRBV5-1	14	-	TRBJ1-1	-	CASSLGAGNTEAFF	TGCGCCAGCAGCTTGGGTGCAGGGAACACTGAAGCTTTCTTT
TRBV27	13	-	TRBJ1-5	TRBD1	CASRGQGNQPQHF	TGTGCCAGCAGGGGACAGGGGAATCAGCCCCAGCATTTT
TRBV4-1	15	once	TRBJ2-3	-	CASSRIQDQKDTQYF	TGCGCCAGCAGCCGTATACAGGACCAAAAAGATACGCAGTATTTT
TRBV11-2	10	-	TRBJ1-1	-	CASSLGEAFF	TGTGCCAGCAGCTTGGGTGAAGCTTTCTTT
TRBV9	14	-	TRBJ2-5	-	CASSVRLAGETQYF	TGTGCCAGCAGCGTAAGGCTAGCCGGAGAGACCCAGTACTTC
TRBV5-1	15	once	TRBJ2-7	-	CASSLGPGTSYEQYF	TGCGCCAGCAGCTTGGGCCCAGGGACGTCATACGAGCAGTACTTC
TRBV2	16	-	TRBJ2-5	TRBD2	CASSEPRPGGEETQYF	TGTGCCAGCAGTGAACCCAGGCCGGGAGGGGAGGAGACCCAGTACTTC
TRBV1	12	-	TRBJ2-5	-	CTSSQSEKTQYF	TGCACCAGCAGCCAGTCCGAAAAGACCCAGTACTTC
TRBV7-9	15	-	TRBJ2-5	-	CASSLDMGYQETQYF	TGTGCCAGCAGCTTAGATATGGGGTACCAAGAGACCCAGTACTTC
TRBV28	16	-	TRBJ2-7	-	CASSFSAGPVSYEQYF	TGTGCCAGCAGTTTTTCCGCAGGTCCAGTCTCCTACGAGCAGTACTTC
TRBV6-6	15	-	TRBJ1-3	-	CASSSGPSSGNTIYF	TGTGCCAGCAGTTCCGGACCCAGCTCTGGAAACACCATATATTTT
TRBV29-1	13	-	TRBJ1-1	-	CSVGVAPGTEAFF	TGCAGCGTTGGAGTGGCGCCGGGAACTGAAGCTTTCTTT
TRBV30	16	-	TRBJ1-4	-	CAWSDLPGTLDEKLFF	TGTGCCTGGAGCGACTTGCCCGGGACCCTCGACGAAAAACTGTTTTTT
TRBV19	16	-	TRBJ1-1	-	CASSIGKPTATTEAFF	TGTGCCAGTAGTATCGGAAAGCCTACCGCAACGACTGAAGCTTTCTTT
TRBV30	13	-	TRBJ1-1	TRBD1	CAWSGTGYTEAFF	TGTGCCTGGAGTGGGACAGGTTACACTGAAGCTTTCTTT
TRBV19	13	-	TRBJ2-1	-	CASSLRLTNEQFF	TGTGCCAGTAGTCTCCGACTAACCAATGAGCAGTTCTTC
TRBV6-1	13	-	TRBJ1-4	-	CASGPGGSEKLFF	TGTGCCAGCGGACCTGGGGGTAGTGAAAAACTGTTTTTT
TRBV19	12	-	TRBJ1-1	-	CASSWGNTEAFF	TGTGCCAGTAGTTGGGGGAACACTGAAGCTTTCTTT
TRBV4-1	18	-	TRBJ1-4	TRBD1	CASSQGQGAKRDNEKLFF	TGCGCCAGCAGCCAAGGACAGGGGGCTAAAAGGGATAATGAAAAACTGTTTTTT
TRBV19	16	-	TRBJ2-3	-	CASSIRPGGLTDTQYF	TGTGCCAGTAGTATTCGCCCCGGGGGTTTGACAGATACGCAGTATTTT
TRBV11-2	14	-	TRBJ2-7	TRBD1	CASSPGQGAYEQYF	TGTGCCAGCAGCCCGGGACAGGGGGCCTACGAGCAGTACTTC
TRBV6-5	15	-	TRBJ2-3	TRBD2	CASSYGAGGTDTQYF	TGTGCCAGCAGTTACGGGGCGGGGGGCACAGATACGCAGTATTTT
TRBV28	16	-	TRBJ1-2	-	CASRFDTSSFGYGYTF	TGTGCCAGCAGGTTTGACACCTCCTCATTCGGATATGGCTACACCTTC
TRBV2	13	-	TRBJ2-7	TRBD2	CASRSGAGGEQYF	TGTGCCAGCAGGAGTGGGGCGGGGGGCGAGCAGTACTTC
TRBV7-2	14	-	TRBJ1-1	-	CASSSVLQSTEAFF	TGTGCCAGCAGCTCCGTCCTACAGAGCACTGAAGCTTTCTTT